This T cell receptor beta chain came from a study of a mutant IDH1 vaccine in newly diagnosed glioma. The overall study: Mean patient age was around 40 years; approximately 60% were male and 37.5% female. Before enrollment, patients got radiotherapy alone, temozolomide alone, or mostly the combination.

The method was immunoSEQ multiplex PCR; TCRdb's version includes in-frame clones alone and lacks a portion of them. Found here are 40,000 to 45,000 clones, around four fifths of them singletons; the top ten hold roughly 4.8%. With respect to this clone: The antigen remains undetermined.

The CDR3 runs to 17 residues. The ends lost 3 bases at V and 2 bases at J; junction bases unmatched: 14. Looked up from germline, CDR1 is SGHDT and CDR2 is YYEEEE. Time point of the sample: week 23, last vaccination. In the vaccine, a single dose held 300 ug of the mutant IDH1 20-mer peptide, along with topical imiquimod. The specimen comprised PBMCs, sampled from a glioma patient whose treatment included an IDH1 peptide vaccine. The sequence came from a man aged 50-59 years with glioma. The chain has TRBV5-6 and TRBJ2-7; 7 bases are a match to TRBD1. CDR3 in amino acids: CASSSGQRASYTYEQYF. For the CDR3, the DNA is TGTGCCAGCAGCTCGGGACAGAGAGCCAGTTATACCTACGAGCAGTACTTC. Full variable domain (rest looked up from reference TRBV5-6 and TRBJ2-7): DAGVTQSPTHLIKTRGQQVTLRCSPKSGHDTVSWYQQALGQGPQFIFQYYEEEERQRGNFPDRFSGHQFPNYSSELNVNALLLGDSALYLCASSSGQRASYTYEQYFGPGTRLTVT.